These 5 T cell receptor beta chains share one sample of origin, sequenced in a study of OX40 agonist ivuxolimab in advanced cancers. Clones were read by immunoSEQ multiplex PCR, and TCRdb kept only the in-frame ones, dropping some. The sample has 85,000 to 120,000 clones, over 75% seen once. The specimen was CD4+ or CD8+ T cells sorted from blood, collected in a trial of the OX40 agonist ivuxolimab. Every receptor here comes from an adult with an advanced solid tumor such as melanoma, head and neck, liver or kidney cancer.

This chain uses TRBV9 with TRBJ1-2; the match to TRBD1 covers 7 bases. This CDR3 is built from 15 residues. In germline, CDR1 is SGDLS, CDR2 YYNGEE. V shed 4 bases, J shed 1 base, and the junction held 7 bases outside the gene matches. CDR3 nucleotides: TGTGCCAGCAGCCCCCGGACAGGCAATAACTATGGCTACACCTTC. This gives the protein CASSPRTGNNYGYTF. The full variable domain, its missing parts supplied by reference TRBV9 and TRBJ1-2, is DSGVTQTPKHLITATGQRVTLRCSPRSGDLSVYWYQQSLDQGLQFLIQYYNGEERAKGNILERFSAQQFPDLHSELNLSSLELGDSALYFCASSPRTGNNYGYTFGSGTRLTVV.

The rearrangement uses TRBV27 and TRBJ2-5; unclear D gene. The CDR3 totals 13 residues. V was shortened by 6 bases and J by 2 bases, with 10 bases between the two germline ends. Germline CDR1 is MNHEY and CDR2 is SMNVEV (reference sequence). CDR3 protein: CASRESIQETQYF. As DNA, the CDR3 is TGTGCCAGCAGGGAGAGTATACAAGAGACCCAGTACTTC.

This clone was observed once. This chain uses TRBV7-2 with TRBJ2-7, with unresolved D. Germline CDR1 and CDR2: SGHTA and FQGNSA. Trimming took 5 bases from V and 1 from J, leaving 3 bases between them. The CDR3 is 11 amino acids. CDR3: CASSRSYEQYF. In DNA, the CDR3 is TGTGCCAGCAGCCGATCCTACGAGCAGTACTTC.

The chain combines TRBV7-2 with TRBJ2-3; no reliable D call. Trimming cost V 2 bases and J 2 bases, with 8 bases left between them. CDR3 length equals 14 residues. Per germline, CDR1 SGHTA and CDR2 FQGNSA. The CDR3 sequence is CASSLLRFTDTQYF. CDR3 bases: TGTGCCAGCAGCTTACTAAGGTTCACAGATACGCAGTATTTT.

The CDR3 region is CASSGPDRDSYEQYF. DNA of the CDR3: TGTGCCAGCAGCGGTCCAGACAGGGATTCCTACGAGCAGTACTTC. The chain recombines TRBV9 with TRBJ2-7; 7 bases are shared with TRBD1. V trimming: 3 bases; J trimming: 1 base; junction bases outside the gene matches: 7. This CDR3 comprises 15 residues. Germline CDR1 and CDR2: SGDLS and YYNGEE.